This T cell receptor beta chain emerged from a study of PD-1 blockade in classical Hodgkin lymphoma. No patient escaped relapse after autologous stem cell transplantation, and brentuximab vedotin exposure varied. Losses at the gene ends were 0 bases for V and 3 bases for J; bases not matched to a gene: 5. The CDR3 length is 16 residues. Germline values: CDR1 SGHRS, CDR2 YFSETQ. A remark on this clone: What it recognizes is unknown.

The assay was immunoSEQ multiplex PCR, and TCRdb's table has in-frame clones only and misses some. Of under 100,000 clones detected, about 90% appear once; the ten largest clones hold about 2.7%. Broader study findings: Baseline TCR diversity was reportedly lower in newly diagnosed patients than in healthy donors. It was reported as lower still in relapsed/refractory patients.

The TCR sequence derives from a human donor with classical Hodgkin lymphoma. Specimen: peripheral blood mononuclear cells (PBMCs), collected before the second cycle of nivolumab. The chain joins TRBV5-1 to TRBJ2-7, with 11 bases lining up with TRBD1. CDR3 DNA sequence: TGCGCCAGCAGCTTGGCCGGACAGGGGGCAATCTACGAGCAGTACTTC. Its protein product is CASSLAGQGAIYEQYF.